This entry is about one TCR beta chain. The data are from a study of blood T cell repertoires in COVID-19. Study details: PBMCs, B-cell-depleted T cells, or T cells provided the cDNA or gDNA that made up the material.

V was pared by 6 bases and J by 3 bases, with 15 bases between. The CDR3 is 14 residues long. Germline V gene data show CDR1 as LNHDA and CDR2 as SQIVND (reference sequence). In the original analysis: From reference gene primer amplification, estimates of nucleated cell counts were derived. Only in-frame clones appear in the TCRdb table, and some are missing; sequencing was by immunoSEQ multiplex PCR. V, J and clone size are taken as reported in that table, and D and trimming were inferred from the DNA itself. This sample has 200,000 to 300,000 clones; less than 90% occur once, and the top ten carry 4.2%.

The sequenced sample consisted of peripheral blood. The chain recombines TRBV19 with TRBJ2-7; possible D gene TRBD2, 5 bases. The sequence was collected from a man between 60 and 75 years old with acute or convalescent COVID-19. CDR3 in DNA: TGTGCCAGTAGAGAGGGAACCTCGGACTACGAGCAGTACTTC. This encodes CASREGTSDYEQYF.